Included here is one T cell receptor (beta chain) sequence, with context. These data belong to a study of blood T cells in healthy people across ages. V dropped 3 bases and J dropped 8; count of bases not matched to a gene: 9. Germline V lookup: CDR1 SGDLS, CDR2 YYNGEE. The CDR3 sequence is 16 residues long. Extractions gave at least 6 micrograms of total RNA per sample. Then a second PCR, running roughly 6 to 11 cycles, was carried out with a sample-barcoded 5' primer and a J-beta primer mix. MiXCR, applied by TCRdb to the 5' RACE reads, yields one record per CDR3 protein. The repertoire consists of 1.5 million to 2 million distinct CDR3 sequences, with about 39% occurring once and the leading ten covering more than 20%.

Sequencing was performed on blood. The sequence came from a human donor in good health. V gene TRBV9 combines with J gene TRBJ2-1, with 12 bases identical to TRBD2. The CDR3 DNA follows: TGTGCCAGCAGCGCCCCGTCTAGCGGGGGGGCCGATGAGCAGTTCTTC. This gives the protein CASSAPSSGGADEQFF.